This entry concerns a single T cell receptor beta chain. Its matching antigen is unknown. TCR sequencing used cDNA made by reverse transcription of extracted RNA. Assay: immunoSEQ multiplex PCR; the TCRdb copy retains only in-frame clones and omits some. The sample has 140,000 to 150,000 clones; more than 40% are singletons. The CDR3 has 13 residues. Between the trimmed V and J ends, which lost 3 bases and 5 bases, there was a span of 10 bases. Germline loops: CDR1 KGHSH, CDR2 LQKENI. The record originates from a study of CD8+ T cells in alopecia areata. Study findings and constraints: Normal scalp showed lower clonality than lesional scalp, especially alopecia totalis/universalis.

The specimen was CD4+ T cells sorted from blood. The genes are TRBV18 and TRBJ2-5, with D unresolved. The sequence was collected from a human donor with alopecia areata. The CDR3 DNA is TGTGCCAGCTCACCCGACCTTAGGGAGACCCAGTACTTC. The encoded protein is CASSPDLRETQYF. Full variable domain (rest looked up from reference TRBV18 and TRBJ2-5): NAGVMQNPRHLVRRRGQEARLRCSPMKGHSHVYWYRQLPEEGLKFMVYLQKENIIDESGMPKERFSAEFPKEGPSILRIQQVVRGDSAAYFCASSPDLRETQYFGPGTRLLVL.